This T cell receptor beta chain was sequenced for a study of blood T cell repertoires in COVID-19. Study at large: Both acute and convalescent COVID-19 samples were obtained from the United States, Italy and Spain. Nucleic acid was either cDNA or gDNA, and it came from T cells, B-cell-depleted T cells, or PBMCs.

Per the study methods: It was from reference gene primer amplification that nucleated cell counts were estimated. The protocol was immunoSEQ multiplex PCR, while the TCRdb copy is restricted to in-frame clones and leaves out a portion. The V and J calls and clone size are taken from that table; D and trimming were inferred from the DNA. The sample holds some 260,000 clones; roughly 87% are singletons and the top ten take under 4%. The CDR3 loop spans 14 amino acids. Per germline, CDR1 SGHVS and CDR2 FQNEAQ. V was trimmed by 0 bases and J by 2 bases, leaving 7 bases between them. This clone came up a few times.

Material: peripheral blood. The TCR originated in a man between 18 and 35 years old with active or convalescent COVID-19. The chain links TRBV7-8 to TRBJ1-1; tentatively, D is TRBD1 (6 bases). The CDR3 reads CASSLAGANTEAFF. Here the CDR3 DNA reads TGTGCCAGCAGCTTAGCGGGGGCAAACACTGAAGCTTTCTTT.